This TCR beta chain originates from a study of graft-versus-host responses after intestinal transplantation. Study context: Multivisceral, liver-intestinal, or isolated intestinal transplants were given to recipients. Regarding the study as a whole: Allografts carried high graft-versus-host to host-versus-graft clonal ratios in patients having graft-donor T cell macrochimerism. Recipient marrow showed GvH clones, some seen first in ileum or blood.

V was clipped by 0 bases and J by 10 bases, with 15 bases between them. Germline V gene sequence: CDR1 MNHNY, CDR2 SVGAGI (reference sequence). The CDR3 has 14 amino acids. Note on this clone: The antigen is not known.

Profiled with immunoSEQ multiplex PCR; TCRdb holds only in-frame clones, not every one. The profile covers around 40,000 clones, with roughly 95% appearing a single time and 0.22% taken by the ten largest. Sample: unstimulated CD4+ T cells sorted from spleen or lymph node cells, taken before transplant. The V and J genes are TRBV6-6 and TRBJ1-1; D is unclear. This receptor was taken from a human donor who was the organ donor for an intestinal transplant. In DNA, the CDR3 is TGTGCCAGCAGTTACTCGTGGACCGGGGAAGTAGCTTTCTTT. Translating it yields CASSYSWTGEVAFF.